This T cell receptor beta chain was profiled in a study of T cell responses to AZD1222 COVID-19 vaccine. V lost 4 bases and J lost 8; bases outside the gene matches: 22. CDR3 size: 20 residues. The germline CDR1 and CDR2 sequences are MNHNS and SASEGT. Only in-frame clones appear in the TCRdb table, and some are missing; sequencing was by immunoSEQ multiplex PCR. Seen here are around 110,000 clones, around nine tenths observed once, and the top ten hold over 7.5%. In its sample, this clone was seen once. The gene calls are TRBV6-1 and TRBJ1-4; 10 positions match TRBD1. This TCR came from an adult in good health. The material sequenced was peripheral blood, taken on day 0 of AZD1222 vaccination. The CDR3 DNA reads as TGTGCCAGCAGTGTAAGGTTTGGGGGACAGGGGAGAGGTGCCGAAGAAAAACTGTTTTTT. Translated, it gives CASSVRFGGQGRGAEEKLFF.